This T cell receptor beta chain was profiled in a study of blood T cell repertoires in COVID-19. Looking at the study overall: Samples came from the United States, Italy and Spain, spanning acute and convalescent COVID-19. The analysed material was cDNA or gDNA that came from T cells, B-cell-depleted T cells, or PBMCs.

Seattle participants joined during active infection and were tracked over time. This CDR3 is 14 amino acids long. Germline CDR1 and CDR2: LNHDA and SQIVND (reference sequence). V shed 4 bases, J shed 4 bases, and the junction held 2 bases outside the gene matches. As originally analysed: Amplification from reference gene primers served as the basis for estimated nucleated cell counts. The data were produced by immunoSEQ multiplex PCR, yet TCRdb's version contains in-frame clones alone and is incomplete. V and J calls and clone size follow that table, whereas D and trimming were derived from the DNA. The repertoire includes around 210,000 clones, around nine tenths of them detected once, and over 15% sits in the top ten.

The V gene is TRBV19, the J gene TRBJ2-2; 8 bases are a match to TRBD1. The clonotype was recovered from a man aged 45-60 years with COVID-19, enrolled during active disease. Material for sequencing was peripheral blood. The CDR3 spells CASSRTGRTGELFF. The CDR3 DNA reads as TGTGCCAGTAGTAGGACAGGGCGCACCGGGGAGCTGTTTTTT. The full variable domain, in which reference TRBV19 and TRBJ2-2 provide the parts outside the CDR3, is DGGITQSPKYLFRKEGQNVTLSCEQNLNHDAMYWYRQDPGQGLRLIYYSQIVNDFQKGDIAEGYSVSREKKESFPLTVTSAQKNPTAFYLCASSRTGRTGELFFGEGSRLTVL.